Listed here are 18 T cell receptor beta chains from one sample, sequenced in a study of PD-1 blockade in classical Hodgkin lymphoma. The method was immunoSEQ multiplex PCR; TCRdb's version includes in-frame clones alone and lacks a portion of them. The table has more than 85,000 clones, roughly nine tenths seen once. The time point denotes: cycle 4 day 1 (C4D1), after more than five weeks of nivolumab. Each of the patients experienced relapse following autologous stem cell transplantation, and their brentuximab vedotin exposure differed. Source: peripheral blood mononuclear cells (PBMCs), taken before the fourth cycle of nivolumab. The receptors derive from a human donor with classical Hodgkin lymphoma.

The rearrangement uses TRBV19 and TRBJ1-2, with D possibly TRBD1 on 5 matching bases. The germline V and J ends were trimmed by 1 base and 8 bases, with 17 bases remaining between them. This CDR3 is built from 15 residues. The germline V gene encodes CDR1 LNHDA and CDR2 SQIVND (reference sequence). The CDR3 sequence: CASSIARWAGKGYTF. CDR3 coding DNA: TGTGCCAGTAGTATAGCCCGGTGGGCAGGGAAAGGCTACACCTTC.

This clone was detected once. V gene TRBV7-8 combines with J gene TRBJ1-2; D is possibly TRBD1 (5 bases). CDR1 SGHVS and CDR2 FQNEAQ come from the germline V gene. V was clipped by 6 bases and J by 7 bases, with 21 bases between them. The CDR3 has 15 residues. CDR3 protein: CASSQARPGFGGYTF. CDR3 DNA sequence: TGTGCCAGCAGTCAGGCAAGGCCAGGGTTCGGTGGCTACACCTTC.

The CDR3 region has the DNA TGTGCCAGCAGCCCCGCCCAGAGGGTCTCGGATGGCTACACCTTC. The encoded protein is CASSPAQRVSDGYTF. This chain links TRBV7-7 with TRBJ1-2; D gene ambiguous. The V end was cut by 5 bases, the J end by 6 bases, with 19 bases between. Looked up from germline, CDR1 is SSHAT and CDR2 is FNYEAQ (reference sequence). CDR3 length: 15 residues.

CDR3 protein: CASSLAGSGNTIYF. In DNA, the CDR3 is TGTGCCAGCAGCTTAGCTGGCTCTGGAAACACCATATATTTT. V is TRBV11-2 and J is TRBJ1-3; no definite D call. This CDR3 has 14 residues. V lost 1 base and J lost 0, with 4 bases in between. Germline CDR1 is SGHAT and CDR2 is FQNNGV.

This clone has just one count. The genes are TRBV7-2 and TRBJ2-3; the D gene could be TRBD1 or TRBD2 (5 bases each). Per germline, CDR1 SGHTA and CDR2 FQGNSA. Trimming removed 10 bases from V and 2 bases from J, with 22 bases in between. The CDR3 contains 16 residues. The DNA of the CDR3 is TGTGCCACACAACATGGAGGCGGCAGGGCCACAGATACGCAGTATTTT. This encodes CATQHGGGRATDTQYF.

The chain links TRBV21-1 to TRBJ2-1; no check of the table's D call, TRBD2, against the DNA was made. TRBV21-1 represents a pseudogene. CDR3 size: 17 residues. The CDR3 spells CASSARPGTSGKDEQFF. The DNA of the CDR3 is TGTGCCAGCAGCGCCCGGCCCGGGACTAGCGGGAAGGATGAGCAGTTCTTC.

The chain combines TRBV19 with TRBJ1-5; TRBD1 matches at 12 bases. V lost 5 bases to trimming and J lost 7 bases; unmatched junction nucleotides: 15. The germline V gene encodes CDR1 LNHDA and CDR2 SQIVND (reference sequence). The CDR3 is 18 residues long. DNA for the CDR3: TGTGCCAGTAGTCCCTTGCTATCCGGGACAGGGGGCTGGCAGCCCCAGCATTTT. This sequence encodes CASSPLLSGTGGWQPQHF.

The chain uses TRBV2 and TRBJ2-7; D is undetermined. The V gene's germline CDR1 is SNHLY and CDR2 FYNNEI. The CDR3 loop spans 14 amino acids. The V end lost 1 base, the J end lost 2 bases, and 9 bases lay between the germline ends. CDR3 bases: TGTGCCAGCAGTGAAGGGGCGAGAACCTACGAGCAGTACTTC. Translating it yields CASSEGARTYEQYF.

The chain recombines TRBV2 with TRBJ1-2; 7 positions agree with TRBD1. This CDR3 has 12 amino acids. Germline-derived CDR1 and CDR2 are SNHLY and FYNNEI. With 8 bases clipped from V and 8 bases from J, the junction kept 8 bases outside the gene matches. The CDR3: CASWDSFRGYTF. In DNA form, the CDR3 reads TGTGCCAGCTGGGACAGTTTCCGAGGCTACACCTTC.

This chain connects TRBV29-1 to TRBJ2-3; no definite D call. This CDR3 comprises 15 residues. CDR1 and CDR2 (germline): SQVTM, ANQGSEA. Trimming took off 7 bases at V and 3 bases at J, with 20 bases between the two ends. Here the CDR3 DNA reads TGCAGCGCCCTCTTATCTTCGGGCGTGACAGATACGCAGTATTTT. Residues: CSALLSSGVTDTQYF.

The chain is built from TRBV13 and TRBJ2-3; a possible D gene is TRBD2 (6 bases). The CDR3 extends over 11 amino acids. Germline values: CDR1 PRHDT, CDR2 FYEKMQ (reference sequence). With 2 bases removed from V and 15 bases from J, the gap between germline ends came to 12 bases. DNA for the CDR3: TGTGCCAGCAGCTTATGGGACTCCAGATATTTT. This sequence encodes CASSLWDSRYF.

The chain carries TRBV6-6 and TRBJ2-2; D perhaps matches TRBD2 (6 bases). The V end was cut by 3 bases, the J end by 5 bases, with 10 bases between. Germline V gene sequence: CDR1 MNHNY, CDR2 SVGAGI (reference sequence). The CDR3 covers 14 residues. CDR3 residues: CASSYLEGTGELFF. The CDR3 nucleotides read TGTGCCAGCAGTTATTTGGAGGGTACCGGGGAGCTGTTTTTT.

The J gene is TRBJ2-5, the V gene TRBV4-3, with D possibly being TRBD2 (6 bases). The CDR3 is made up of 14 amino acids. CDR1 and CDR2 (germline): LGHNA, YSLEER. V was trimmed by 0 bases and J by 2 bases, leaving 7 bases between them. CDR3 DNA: TGCGCCAGCAGCCAAGATCGGGGGCAAGAGACCCAGTACTTC. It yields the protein CASSQDRGQETQYF.

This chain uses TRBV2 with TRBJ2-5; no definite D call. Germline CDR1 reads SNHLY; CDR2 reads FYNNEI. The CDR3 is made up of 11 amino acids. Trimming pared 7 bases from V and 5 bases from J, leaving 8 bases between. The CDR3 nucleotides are TGTGCCAGCACTGTTATGGAGACCCAGTACTTC. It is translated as CASTVMETQYF.

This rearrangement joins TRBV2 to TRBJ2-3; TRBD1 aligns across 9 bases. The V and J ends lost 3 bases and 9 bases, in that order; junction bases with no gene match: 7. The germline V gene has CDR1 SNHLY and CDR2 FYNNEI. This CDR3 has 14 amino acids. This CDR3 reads CASSDHRGPATQYF. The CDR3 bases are TGTGCCAGCAGTGATCACAGGGGGCCGGCCACGCAGTATTTT.

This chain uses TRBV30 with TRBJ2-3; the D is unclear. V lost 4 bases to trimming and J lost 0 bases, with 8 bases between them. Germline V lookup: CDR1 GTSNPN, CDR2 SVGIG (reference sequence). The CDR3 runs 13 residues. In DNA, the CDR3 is TGTGCCTGGAATAGAAGGAGCACAGATACGCAGTATTTT. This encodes CAWNRRSTDTQYF. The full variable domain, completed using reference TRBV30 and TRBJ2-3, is SQTIHQWPATLVQPVGSPLSLECTVEGTSNPNLYWYRQAAGRGLQLLFYSVGIGQISSEVPQNLSASRPQDRQFILSSKKLLLSDSGFYLCAWNRRSTDTQYFGPGTRLTVL.

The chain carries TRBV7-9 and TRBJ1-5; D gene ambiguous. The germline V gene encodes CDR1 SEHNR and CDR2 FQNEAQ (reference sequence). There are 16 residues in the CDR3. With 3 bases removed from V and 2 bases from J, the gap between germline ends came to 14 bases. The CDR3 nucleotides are TGTGCCAGCAGCTTGTTTGTAGGCTTGGGCAATCAGCCCCAGCATTTT. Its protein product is CASSLFVGLGNQPQHF.

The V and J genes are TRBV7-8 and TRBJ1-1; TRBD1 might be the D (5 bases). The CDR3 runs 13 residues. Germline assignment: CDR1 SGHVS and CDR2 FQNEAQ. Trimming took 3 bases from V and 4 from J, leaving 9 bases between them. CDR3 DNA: TGTGCCAGCAGCTTCGGGGGGAGCACTGAAGCTTTCTTT. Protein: CASSFGGSTEAFF.